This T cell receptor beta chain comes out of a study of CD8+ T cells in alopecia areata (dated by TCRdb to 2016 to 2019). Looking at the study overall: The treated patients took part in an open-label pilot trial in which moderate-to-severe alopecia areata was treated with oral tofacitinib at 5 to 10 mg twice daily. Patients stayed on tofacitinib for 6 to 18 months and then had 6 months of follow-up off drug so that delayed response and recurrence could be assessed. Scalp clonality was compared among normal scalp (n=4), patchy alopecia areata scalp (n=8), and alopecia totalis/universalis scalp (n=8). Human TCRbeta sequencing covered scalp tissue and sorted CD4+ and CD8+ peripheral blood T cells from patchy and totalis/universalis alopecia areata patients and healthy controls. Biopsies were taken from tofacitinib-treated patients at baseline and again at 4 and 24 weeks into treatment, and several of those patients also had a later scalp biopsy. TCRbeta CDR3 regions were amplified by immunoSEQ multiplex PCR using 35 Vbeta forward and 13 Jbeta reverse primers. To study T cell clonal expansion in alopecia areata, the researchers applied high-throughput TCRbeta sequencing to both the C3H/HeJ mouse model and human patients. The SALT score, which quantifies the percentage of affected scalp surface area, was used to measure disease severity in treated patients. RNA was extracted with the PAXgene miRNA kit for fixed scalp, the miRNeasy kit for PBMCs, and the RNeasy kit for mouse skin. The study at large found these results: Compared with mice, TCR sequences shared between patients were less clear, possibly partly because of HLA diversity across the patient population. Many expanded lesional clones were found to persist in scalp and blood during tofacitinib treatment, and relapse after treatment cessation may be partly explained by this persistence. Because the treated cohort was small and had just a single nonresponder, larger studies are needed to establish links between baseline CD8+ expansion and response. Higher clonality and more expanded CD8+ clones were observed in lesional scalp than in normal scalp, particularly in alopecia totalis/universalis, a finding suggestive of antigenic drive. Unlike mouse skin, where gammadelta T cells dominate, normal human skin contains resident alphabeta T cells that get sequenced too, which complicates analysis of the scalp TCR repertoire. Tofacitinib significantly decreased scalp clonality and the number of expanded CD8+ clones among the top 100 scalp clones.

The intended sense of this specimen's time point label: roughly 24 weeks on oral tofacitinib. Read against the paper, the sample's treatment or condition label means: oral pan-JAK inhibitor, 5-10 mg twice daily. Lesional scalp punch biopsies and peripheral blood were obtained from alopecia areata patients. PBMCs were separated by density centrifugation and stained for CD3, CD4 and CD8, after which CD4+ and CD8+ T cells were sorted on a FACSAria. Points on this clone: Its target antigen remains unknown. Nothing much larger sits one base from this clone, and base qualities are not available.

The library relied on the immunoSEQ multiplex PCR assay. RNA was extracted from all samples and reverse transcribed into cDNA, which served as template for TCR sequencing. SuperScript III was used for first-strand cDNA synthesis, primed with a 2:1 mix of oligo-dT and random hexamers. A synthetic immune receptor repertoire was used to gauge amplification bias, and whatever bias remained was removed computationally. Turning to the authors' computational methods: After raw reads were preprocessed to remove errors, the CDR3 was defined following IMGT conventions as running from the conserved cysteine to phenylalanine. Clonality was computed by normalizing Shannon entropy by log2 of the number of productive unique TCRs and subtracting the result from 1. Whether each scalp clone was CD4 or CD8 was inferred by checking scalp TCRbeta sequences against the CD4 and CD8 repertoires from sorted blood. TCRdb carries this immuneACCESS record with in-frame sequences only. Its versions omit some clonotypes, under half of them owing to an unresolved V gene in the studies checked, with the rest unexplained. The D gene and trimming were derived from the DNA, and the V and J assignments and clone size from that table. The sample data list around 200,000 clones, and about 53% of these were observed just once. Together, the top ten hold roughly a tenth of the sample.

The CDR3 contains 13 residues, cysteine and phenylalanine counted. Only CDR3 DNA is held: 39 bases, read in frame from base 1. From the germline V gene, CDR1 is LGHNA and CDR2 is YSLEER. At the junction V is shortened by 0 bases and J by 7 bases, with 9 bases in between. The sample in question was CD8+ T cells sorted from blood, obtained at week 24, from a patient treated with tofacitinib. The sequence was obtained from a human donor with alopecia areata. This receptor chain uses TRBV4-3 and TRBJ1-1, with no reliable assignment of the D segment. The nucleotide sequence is TGCGCCAGCAGCCAAGATGTAAGGGTTGAAGCTTTCTTT. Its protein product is CASSQDVRVEAFF.